Included here is one TCR beta chain sequence, with context. The table came from immunoSEQ multiplex PCR; TCRdb's copy has only in-frame clones and leaves some out. The data contain approximately 58,000 clones, about 80% of them singletons. The data originate from a study of identifying expanded T cells in peripheral blood. V lost 5 bases and J lost 9, with 23 bases in between. This CDR3 has 17 residues. Germline assignment: CDR1 SEHNR and CDR2 FQNEAQ (reference sequence). Sequencing was done on a sample of blood. This TCR came from a person aged 18 to 70 in good health. The chain recombines TRBV7-9 with TRBJ1-6; maybe TRBD1 (6 bases). This chain's CDR3 is CASSRVTGAKNRSPLHF. CDR3 in DNA: TGTGCCAGCAGCCGCGTAACGGGGGCGAAAAATCGTTCACCCCTCCACTTT.